The rows below give T cell receptor beta chains drawn from one sample of a study of cytomegalovirus exposure and HLA in healthy donors. The data were produced by immunoSEQ multiplex PCR, yet TCRdb's version contains in-frame clones alone and is incomplete. Of 200,000 to 250,000 clones in the sample, approximately 81% are singletons; the top ten hold about 0.25%. The sample comprised PBMCs. Receptor source: a girl aged 2 to 10 in good health and CMV-seronegative. Each CDR3 is given with its conserved first and last residue. A D gene is named only where the DNA matches it firmly. Size tells how often a clone was seen (once, few, many) or the class of an expanded clone, and some rows leave it out.

size	J	D	V	CDR3	DNA
.	TRBJ2-6	.	TRBV18	CASSPPRSGANVLTF	TGTGCCAGCTCACCACCGCGGTCAGGGGCCAACGTCCTGACTTTC
.	TRBJ1-2	TRBD1	TRBV20-1	CSAQGAPGYTF	TGCAGTGCCCAGGGGGCGCCCGGCTACACCTTC
.	TRBJ2-3	.	TRBV7-9	CASSLIRGSTDTQYF	TGTGCCAGCAGCTTAATCCGGGGGAGCACAGATACGCAGTATTTT
.	TRBJ2-3	.	TRBV13	CASSLGRGASADTQYF	TGTGCCAGCAGCTTAGGACGGGGGGCTAGTGCAGATACGCAGTATTTT
once	TRBJ1-1	.	TRBV7-9	CASSLGGGITEAFF	TGTGCCAGCAGCTTAGGCGGGGGGATCACTGAAGCTTTCTTT
.	TRBJ2-7	.	TRBV12-5	CASGLPETVAYEQYF	TGTGCTAGTGGTTTGCCGGAGACGGTTGCCTACGAGCAGTACTTC
.	TRBJ2-2	.	TRBV7-9	CASSPRGPVNTGELFF	TGTGCCAGCAGCCCCCGTGGCCCTGTGAACACCGGGGAGCTGTTTTTT
.	TRBJ2-1	.	TRBV7-3	CASSSQQGNEQFF	TGTGCCAGCAGCTCCCAACAGGGCAATGAGCAGTTCTTC
.	TRBJ2-2	.	TRBV4-2	CASSQVSRTSNTGELFF	TGTGCCAGCAGCCAGGTCAGCCGGACTTCGAACACCGGGGAGCTGTTTTTT
.	TRBJ2-7	.	TRBV6-1	CASIARVYEQYF	TGTGCCAGCATTGCCAGGGTCTACGAGCAGTACTTC
.	TRBJ1-5	.	TRBV5-1	CASSLAPHEQPQHF	TGCGCCAGCAGCTTGGCTCCCCATGAGCAGCCCCAGCATTTT
.	TRBJ2-7	.	TRBV7-9	CSSSFLANEQYF	TGTTCCAGCAGCTTCCTAGCCAACGAGCAGTACTTC
.	TRBJ2-5	TRBD2	TRBV2	CASSEGRLAGGGETQYF	TGTGCCAGCAGTGAAGGGCGACTAGCGGGGGGGGGAGAGACCCAGTACTTC
.	TRBJ2-7	.	TRBV14	CASSQERAAWAEQYF	TGTGCCAGCAGCCAAGAGAGGGCAGCATGGGCCGAGCAGTACTTC
.	TRBJ2-7	.	TRBV30	CAWSSPVVEQYF	TGTGCCTGGAGTAGCCCGGTTGTCGAGCAGTACTTC
.	TRBJ1-5	.	TRBV5-5	CASSWDIGRGNQPQHF	TGTGCCAGCAGCTGGGATATCGGGCGGGGCAATCAGCCCCAGCATTTT
.	TRBJ1-6	.	TRBV30	CAWRPQGYSPLHF	TGTGCCTGGAGGCCCCAGGGCTACTCACCCCTCCACTTT
once	TRBJ2-1	TRBD2	TRBV2	CASSEWVGKAGGDEQFF	TGTGCCAGCAGTGAGTGGGTGGGGAAAGCGGGAGGGGATGAGCAGTTCTTC
.	TRBJ2-3	TRBD2	TRBV11-2	CASSRSGGAYRTDTQYF	TGTGCCAGCAGCAGAAGCGGGGGGGCCTACAGGACAGATACGCAGTATTTT
few	TRBJ1-4	TRBD1	TRBV27	CASSHGTGGEKLFF	TGTGCCAGCAGTCACGGGACAGGGGGAGAAAAACTGTTTTTT
.	TRBJ2-3	.	TRBV7-9	CASSLEPDTQYF	TGTGCCAGCAGCTTAGAGCCAGATACGCAGTATTTT
.	TRBJ2-3	.	TRBV5-6	CASSLGRSKDTQYF	TGTGCCAGCAGTTTGGGGAGATCGAAGGATACGCAGTATTTT
.	TRBJ2-7	TRBD1	TRBV16	CASSQGTGSEQYF	TGTGCCAGCAGCCAAGGGACAGGGAGCGAGCAGTACTTC
once	TRBJ1-1	TRBD1	TRBV19	CASSITDRAGTEAFF	TGTGCCAGTAGTATTACGGACAGGGCGGGGACTGAAGCTTTCTTT
once	TRBJ1-1	.	TRBV6-5	CASTPWGGTEAFF	TGTGCCAGCACCCCGTGGGGAGGGACTGAAGCTTTCTTT
.	TRBJ2-2	.	TRBV19	CASLKQTALNAGELFF	TGTGCCAGCCTCAAGCAGACTGCCCTGAATGCCGGGGAGCTGTTTTTT
once	TRBJ2-5	TRBD1	TRBV25-1	CASSRQGQETQYF	TGTGCCAGCAGCAGACAGGGCCAAGAGACCCAGTACTTC
.	TRBJ1-2	.	TRBV19	CASSVGSLRGSGYTF	TGTGCCAGTAGTGTGGGAAGTCTCAGGGGATCTGGCTACACCTTC
.	TRBJ2-1	.	TRBV5-8	CASGDSPSSYNEQFF	TGTGCCAGCGGCGACTCTCCTAGCTCCTACAATGAGCAGTTCTTC
.	TRBJ1-1	TRBD1	TRBV29-1	CSVDDRGGTEAFF	TGCAGCGTTGATGACAGGGGAGGCACTGAAGCTTTCTTT
.	TRBJ1-1	.	TRBV4-2	CASSQEPRNTEAFF	TGTGCCAGCAGCCAAGAACCCAGGAACACTGAAGCTTTCTTT
.	TRBJ2-7	TRBD1	TRBV25-1	CASSVPGQYEQYF	TGTGCCAGCAGTGTCCCGGGACAGTACGAGCAGTACTTC
.	TRBJ1-2	TRBD1	TRBV29-1	CSVEDQGDYGYTF	TGCAGCGTTGAAGATCAGGGGGACTATGGCTACACCTTC
few	TRBJ2-7	.	TRBV18	CASSPAGEYEQYF	TGTGCCAGCTCACCAGCAGGGGAATACGAGCAGTACTTC
few	TRBJ2-6	.	TRBV5-1	CASSLVGAGANVLTF	TGCGCCAGCAGCTTGGTAGGGGCTGGGGCCAACGTCCTGACTTTC
.	TRBJ1-1	.	TRBV30	CAWSREATEAFF	TGTGCCTGGAGTAGGGAGGCTACTGAAGCTTTCTTT
.	TRBJ2-2	TRBD1	TRBV19	CASSSRQGGDTGELFF	TGTGCCAGTAGTTCCCGACAGGGGGGGGACACCGGGGAGCTGTTTTTT
once	TRBJ1-6	.	TRBV19	CASSIGGHSNSPLHF	TGTGCCAGTAGTATAGGAGGGCATTCTAATTCACCCCTCCACTTT
.	TRBJ2-7	TRBD1	TRBV19	CASSRAGQGAYEQYF	TGTGCCAGTAGTAGAGCAGGACAGGGGGCTTACGAGCAGTACTTC
.	TRBJ2-5	TRBD2	TRBV5-4	CASSATGGLAGRKTQYF	TGTGCCAGCAGCGCCACCGGAGGGCTAGCGGGCCGAAAGACCCAGTACTTC
.	TRBJ2-1	TRBD2	TRBV18	CASSNGLAGVNEQFF	TGTGCCAGCTCAAACGGACTAGCGGGAGTCAATGAGCAGTTCTTC
.	TRBJ2-7	TRBD1	TRBV27	CASSPSTGAYEQYF	TGTGCCAGCAGTCCATCGACAGGGGCCTACGAGCAGTACTTC
.	TRBJ1-1	.	TRBV10-1	CASKNPGTEAFF	TGCGCCAGCAAGAATCCGGGAACTGAAGCTTTCTTT
.	TRBJ1-4	.	TRBV5-6	CASSWARRGAYEKLFF	TGTGCCAGCAGCTGGGCCCGAAGGGGCGCTTATGAAAAACTGTTTTTT
.	TRBJ1-2	TRBD1	TRBV5-1	CASSLSTGVDYGYTF	TGCGCCAGCAGCTTGTCGACAGGGGTAGACTATGGCTACACCTTC
.	TRBJ2-3	.	TRBV5-4	CASSLIDDRTDTQYF	TGTGCCAGCAGCTTGATAGATGATCGCACAGATACGCAGTATTTT
.	TRBJ1-6	.	TRBV28	CASSPWARVANSPLHF	TGTGCCAGCAGTCCCTGGGCCCGTGTGGCTAATTCACCCCTCCACTTT